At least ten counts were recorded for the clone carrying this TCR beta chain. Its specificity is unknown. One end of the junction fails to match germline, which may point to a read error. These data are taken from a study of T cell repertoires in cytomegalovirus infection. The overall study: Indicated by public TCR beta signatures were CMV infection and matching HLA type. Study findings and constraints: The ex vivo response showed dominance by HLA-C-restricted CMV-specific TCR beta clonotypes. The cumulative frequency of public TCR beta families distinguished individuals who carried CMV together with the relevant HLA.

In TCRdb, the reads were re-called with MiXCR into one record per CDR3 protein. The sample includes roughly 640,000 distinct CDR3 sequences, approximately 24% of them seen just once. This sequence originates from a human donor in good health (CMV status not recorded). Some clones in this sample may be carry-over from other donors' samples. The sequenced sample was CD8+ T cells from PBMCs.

CDR3 nucleotides: TGTGCCAGCACCTTAAATCGCTTGGACACTGAAGCTTTCTTT. Encoded protein: CASTLNRLDTEAFF. The rearrangement links TRBV11-2 to TRBJ1-1; no clear D. Germline assignment: CDR1 SGHAT and CDR2 FQNNGV. The CDR3 contains 14 residues. The entire variable domain, with the rest obtained from reference TRBV11-2 and TRBJ1-1, is as follows: EAGVAQSPRYKIIEKRQSVAFWCNPISGHATLYWYQQILGQGPKLLIQFQNNGVVDDSQLPKDRFSAERLKGVDSTLKIQPAKLEDSAVYLCASTLNRLDTEAFFGQGTRLTVV.